Listed here is a single TCR beta chain. TCRdb keeps only in-frame clones here, not all; method: immunoSEQ multiplex PCR. The profile covers around 370,000 clones, with 80% to 90% appearing a single time and about 3.3% taken by the ten largest. Sample treatment: about 20 received Ad26.COV2.S at low or high dose, single or two shots; 5 received placebo; per-sample allocation not given. Day 63 following the first vaccine or placebo injection was when the samples were taken. These data come from a study of Ad26.COV2.S vaccination and SARS-CoV-2 variants. The CDR3 runs 14 residues. Deletions cut 2 bases from V and 0 bases from J, with 5 bases between. Germline CDR1 and CDR2: MNHEY and SVGAGI.

The sample here was peripheral blood, taken in a trial of Ad26.COV2.S vaccine versus placebo. The rearrangement links TRBV6-5 to TRBJ1-3; D ambiguous. The source of this sequence is a person between 18 and 65 years old who received the Ad26.COV2.S COVID-19 vaccine or a placebo. This CDR3 is CASSYSNSGNTIYF. In nucleotides, the CDR3 is TGTGCCAGCAGTTACAGCAACTCTGGAAACACCATATATTTT.